Sequencing of this T cell receptor (beta chain) was carried out in a study of cytomegalovirus exposure and HLA in healthy donors. Points from the study as a whole: Both high specificity and high sensitivity reportedly marked the classifier's diagnosis of cytomegalovirus status. Altogether, around 160 TCR beta chains were recorded as cytomegalovirus-associated.

Primers: 60 Vbeta forward and 13 Jbeta reverse. Sequenced by immunoSEQ multiplex PCR; TCRdb stores in-frame clones only, minus some. The sample lists more than 150,000 clones; roughly 78% were seen once. The V and J ends lost 0 bases and 11 bases respectively, with 13 bases between them. CDR3 length: 13 amino acids. Germline values: CDR1 SEHNR, CDR2 FQNEAQ (reference sequence). There are a few counts of this clone. Antigen specificity is unknown. This chain connects TRBV7-9 to TRBJ1-1; D may be TRBD1 (6 bases). The source of this sequence is a boy aged 10-17 years in good health and CMV-seronegative. Sequenced sample: PBMCs. CDR3: CASSLAGGQRAFF. DNA for the CDR3: TGTGCCAGCAGCTTAGCGGGGGGGCAGAGGGCTTTCTTT.